This is a list of T cell receptor beta chains from one sample in a study of cytomegalovirus exposure and HLA in healthy donors. Clones were read by immunoSEQ multiplex PCR, and TCRdb kept only the in-frame ones, dropping some. The table shows approximately 44,000 clones, with 50% to 75% occurring only once. Material: PBMCs. The receptors come from a human donor in good health. CDR3s include the opening cysteine and the closing phenylalanine or tryptophan. The D gene is left open where the match is weak. Some rows have no size entry. The others give once, few or many, or a class for an expanded clone.

size	V	D	J	DNA	CDR3
-	TRBV7-2	TRBD1	TRBJ1-5	TGTGCCAGCAGCGTCGACAGGGTTCAGCCCCAGCATTTT	CASSVDRVQPQHF
-	TRBV6-1	-	TRBJ2-6	TGTGCCAGCAACAGGGCAAGCTCTGGGGCCAACGTCCTGACTTTC	CASNRASSGANVLTF
-	TRBV7-3	-	TRBJ2-7	TGTGCCAGCAGCCCCGGCGGGTCTCTAACCTACGAGCAGTACTTC	CASSPGGSLTYEQYF
-	TRBV7-2	-	TRBJ2-7	TGTGCCAGCAGCTTAGGTGTTGACTTTAAAAGCAACTACGAGCAGTACTTC	CASSLGVDFKSNYEQYF
-	TRBV15	-	TRBJ2-1	TGTGCCACCAGCAGTGACAGCAATGAGCAGTTCTTC	CATSSDSNEQFF
once	TRBV11-3	-	TRBJ2-7	TGTGCCAGCAGCTTGGGGACTCTAGGCGCCTACGAGCAGTACTTC	CASSLGTLGAYEQYF
-	TRBV4-2	TRBD1	TRBJ2-1	TGTGCCAGCAGCTTGGGCCGGGACAGGGGGAATTTTGAGCAGTTCTTC	CASSLGRDRGNFEQFF
-	TRBV5-1	-	TRBJ2-7	TGCGCCAGCAGCTTGGTGGCCCAGGAGCAGTACTTC	CASSLVAQEQYF
once	TRBV2	TRBD1	TRBJ2-7	TGTGCCAGCCTCAAAGACAGGGCCTTCTCCTACGAGCAGTACTTC	CASLKDRAFSYEQYF
-	TRBV25-1	TRBD1	TRBJ1-3	TGTGCCAGCAGATCCGACAGGGACTCTGGAAACACCATATATTTT	CASRSDRDSGNTIYF
-	TRBV30	-	TRBJ1-3	TGTGCCTGGAACAGGGCCTATTCTGGAAACACCATATATTTT	CAWNRAYSGNTIYF
few	TRBV7-2	-	TRBJ1-1	TGTGCCAGCAGCATGTATAGAGGACTTATTGAAGCTTTCTTT	CASSMYRGLIEAFF
-	TRBV5-1	TRBD2	TRBJ2-1	TGCGCCAGCAGCTTGGGTGTGGCGGGGGACCATGAGCAGTTCTTC	CASSLGVAGDHEQFF
-	TRBV9	-	TRBJ2-1	TGTGCCAGCAGCGTAGCCTTACAGAACTACAATGAGCAGTTCTTC	CASSVALQNYNEQFF
-	TRBV7-8	-	TRBJ1-6	TGTGCCAGCAGTCTACAGGAGACACTAAATTCACCCCTCCACTTT	CASSLQETLNSPLHF
once	TRBV2	-	TRBJ1-5	TGTGCCAGCAGGACCGGGAATCAGCCCCAGCATTTT	CASRTGNQPQHF
-	TRBV5-1	-	TRBJ2-3	TGCGCCAGCAGCGAGGGGGACCTTACAGATACGCAGTATTTT	CASSEGDLTDTQYF
few	TRBV6-1	-	TRBJ1-5	TGTGCCAGCAGTGACCTAGGGGCCTATCCAATCCAGCCCCAGCATTTT	CASSDLGAYPIQPQHF
-	TRBV19	TRBD1	TRBJ2-7	TGTGCCAGTAGTAAAGGGACAGCCTACGAGCAGTACTTC	CASSKGTAYEQYF
-	TRBV6-5	-	TRBJ2-3	TGTGCCAGCAGTTACTCGTTAGGGAGGGGGGATACGCAGTATTTT	CASSYSLGRGDTQYF
-	TRBV7-3	-	TRBJ1-2	TGTGCCAGCAGGCAGTCGTTATTCACCTATGGCTACACCTTC	CASRQSLFTYGYTF
-	TRBV6-5	-	TRBJ2-2	TGTGCCAGCAGTTACTCGAGGGTCACCGGGGAGCTGTTTTTT	CASSYSRVTGELFF
-	TRBV10-3	TRBD1	TRBJ1-2	TGTGCCATCCGTTCAGGGGGAGGTTCAGGCTACACCTTC	CAIRSGGGSGYTF